This T cell receptor (beta chain) was found in a study of T cell repertoires in cytomegalovirus infection. Overall study results and limits: It was HLA-C-restricted CMV-specific TCR beta clonotypes that dominated the response ex vivo.

The germline CDR1 and CDR2 sequences are SEHNR and FQNEAQ (reference sequence). Trimming removed 5 bases from V and 1 base from J, with 11 bases in between. The CDR3 is 15 amino acids. In the case of this clonotype: What it recognizes is unknown.

In TCRdb, the reads were re-called with MiXCR into one record per CDR3 protein. The sample holds about 530,000 distinct CDR3 sequences; roughly 29% are singletons and the top ten take approximately 13%. This sequence was found in a human donor in good health (CMV status not recorded). Some clones in this sample may be carry-over from other donors' samples. The sequenced sample consisted of PBMCs. The chain links TRBV7-9 to TRBJ2-2; D remains unclear. The CDR3 is CASSDRTGNTGELFF. The DNA for the CDR3 is TGTGCCAGCAGCGATCGGACGGGGAACACCGGGGAGCTGTTTTTT.